This TCR beta chain was sequenced during a study of T cell responses to AZD1222 COVID-19 vaccine. Worth noting for this clone: The antigen is undetermined.

Notes on the study in general: The study found Spike-specific TCR breadth and depth rose after two AZD1222 doses. Unmutated variant regions reportedly attract nearly half of all spike-specific TCRs. Baseline serology detected seropositivity in only 6 or 7 AZD1222 recipients.

TCRdb's copy holds only in-frame clones and misses some; the assay was immunoSEQ multiplex PCR. The sample contains about 90,000 clones, just over 85% of which appear only once. CDR3 length equals 14 residues. Germline V CDR1 and CDR2: MNHEY, SVGAGI. The V segment lost 6 bases and the J segment 7 bases; nucleotides outside the gene matches: 6. The genes are TRBV6-5 and TRBJ1-6, with 7 bases aligning to TRBD1. The receptor was derived from an adult in good health. Sequenced here: peripheral blood, sampled on day 0 of MenACWY control vaccination. As DNA, the CDR3 is TGTGCCAGCAGGATGACAGGGCAGAATTCACCCCTCCACTTT. Amino acid sequence: CASRMTGQNSPLHF.